This is a list of T cell receptor beta chains from one sample in a study of T cells after yellow fever vaccination. MiXCR, applied by TCRdb to the 5' RACE reads, yields one record per CDR3 protein. The data show 50,000 to 75,000 distinct CDR3 sequences, with about 6.6% seen just once and under 45% held by the top ten. The sample here was CD8+ T cells sorted from PBMCs, taken on the day of the first yellow fever vaccination. These receptors were taken from a man between 18 and 35 years old who received the YFV17D yellow fever vaccine. Each CDR3 is given with its conserved first and last residue. The order of the fields is clone size, D gene, J gene, V gene, CDR3 DNA, CDR3 protein. The D gene is left open where the match is weak. A clone size is listed for some rows: how often the clone was seen (once, few, many), or a class if it is expanded.

clone size: many
D gene: TRBD1
J gene: TRBJ2-1
V gene: TRBV6-2/TRBV6-3
CDR3 DNA: TGTGCCAGCAGTTCATGGGGGACAGGGGAGGAGTTCTTC
CDR3 protein: CASSSWGTGEEFF

clone size: many
D gene: TRBD2
J gene: TRBJ2-2
V gene: TRBV11-2
CDR3 DNA: TGTGCCAGCAGCCCCAGATGGGCTAGCGGGGGGACCGGGGAGCTGTTTTTT
CDR3 protein: CASSPRWASGGTGELFF

clone size: -
D gene: -
J gene: TRBJ1-5
V gene: TRBV27
CDR3 DNA: TGTGCCAGCAGTTTAAACCAATTTACGGGAACAAACCCGAAGCGACTGCATTTT
CDR3 protein: CASSLNQFTGTNPKRLHF

clone size: -
D gene: TRBD1
J gene: TRBJ1-1
V gene: TRBV7-9
CDR3 DNA: TGTGCCAGCAGCCGACAGGGAAAGGGAGACACTGAAGCTTTCTTT
CDR3 protein: CASSRQGKGDTEAFF

clone size: few
D gene: -
J gene: TRBJ1-5
V gene: TRBV6-2/TRBV6-3
CDR3 DNA: TGTGCCAGCAGAACAGACAGCGGCAATCAGCCCCAGCATTTT
CDR3 protein: CASRTDSGNQPQHF

clone size: -
D gene: -
J gene: TRBJ1-1
V gene: TRBV12-3/TRBV12-4
CDR3 DNA: TGTGCCAGCAGTTTGGTACGGAGCGGGATTGTCGGTACTGAAGCTTTCTTT
CDR3 protein: CASSLVRSGIVGTEAFF

clone size: few
D gene: -
J gene: TRBJ2-3
V gene: TRBV28
CDR3 DNA: TGTGCCAGCGCGAGCCGGAATACGCAGTATTTT
CDR3 protein: CASASRNTQYF

clone size: few
D gene: TRBD1
J gene: TRBJ2-5
V gene: TRBV6-5
CDR3 DNA: TGTGCCAGCAGTTACTCGACCGGGACAGTAGTCCAAGAGACCCAGTACTTC
CDR3 protein: CASSYSTGTVVQETQYF

clone size: many
D gene: -
J gene: TRBJ2-7
V gene: TRBV20-1
CDR3 DNA: TGCAGTGTGGAAACAGACATTTCCTACGAGCAGTACTTC
CDR3 protein: CSVETDISYEQYF

clone size: -
D gene: -
J gene: TRBJ1-2
V gene: TRBV5-1
CDR3 DNA: TGCGCCAGCAGCTTGGTTTTGGGGAAAGGCTACACCTTC
CDR3 protein: CASSLVLGKGYTF

clone size: few
D gene: TRBD2
J gene: TRBJ2-1
V gene: TRBV6-2/TRBV6-3
CDR3 DNA: TGTGCCAGCAGTTACTCCCCGGGTAGCGGGGGGCATAGCTCCTACAATGAGCAGTTCTTC
CDR3 protein: CASSYSPGSGGHSSYNEQFF

clone size: many
D gene: -
J gene: TRBJ1-6
V gene: TRBV4-2
CDR3 DNA: TGTGCCAGCAGCCAAGGGAGGGCCCCCCTAGCACCCCTCCACTTT
CDR3 protein: CASSQGRAPLAPLHF

clone size: many
D gene: TRBD2
J gene: TRBJ2-5
V gene: TRBV12-3/TRBV12-4
CDR3 DNA: TGTGCCAGCAATCCGGGACTAGGTGGGGAGACCCAGTACTTC
CDR3 protein: CASNPGLGGETQYF

clone size: -
D gene: -
J gene: TRBJ2-1
V gene: TRBV4-3
CDR3 DNA: TGCGCCAGCAGCCAAGTGGGGGATGAGCAGTTCTTC
CDR3 protein: CASSQVGDEQFF

clone size: -
D gene: TRBD2
J gene: TRBJ2-2
V gene: TRBV27
CDR3 DNA: TGTGCCAGCAGACGGGGGGCGAACACCGGGGAGCTGTTTTTT
CDR3 protein: CASRRGANTGELFF

clone size: few
D gene: -
J gene: TRBJ2-1
V gene: TRBV4-2
CDR3 DNA: TGTGCCAGCAGCCAATTGGCCTACAATGAGCAGTTCTTC
CDR3 protein: CASSQLAYNEQFF

clone size: many
D gene: TRBD1
J gene: TRBJ1-2
V gene: TRBV7-9
CDR3 DNA: TGTGCCAGCAGCCAAAACAGGGGAACTAACTATGGCTACACCTTC
CDR3 protein: CASSQNRGTNYGYTF

clone size: many
D gene: -
J gene: TRBJ2-2
V gene: TRBV12-3/TRBV12-4
CDR3 DNA: TGTGCCAGCACCCCTAACAGGTTAAGGGGCACCGGGGAGCTGTTTTTT
CDR3 protein: CASTPNRLRGTGELFF

clone size: -
D gene: -
J gene: TRBJ2-1
V gene: TRBV27
CDR3 DNA: TGTGCCAGCAGTTTCGGGACTGGGCCGGACAATGAGCAGTTCTTC
CDR3 protein: CASSFGTGPDNEQFF

clone size: few
D gene: -
J gene: TRBJ2-6
V gene: TRBV4-1
CDR3 DNA: TGCGCCAGCAGCCAAGGTGAAGGGGGTATAGTCTCTGGGGCCAACGTCCTGACTTTC
CDR3 protein: CASSQGEGGIVSGANVLTF

clone size: few
D gene: TRBD1
J gene: TRBJ1-1
V gene: TRBV27
CDR3 DNA: TGTGCCAGCAGTTTATTTACAGGGGTGGAAACTGAAGCTTTCTTT
CDR3 protein: CASSLFTGVETEAFF

clone size: many
D gene: -
J gene: TRBJ2-5
V gene: TRBV19
CDR3 DNA: TGTGCCACCTCCGATGGGGGGTTACAAGAGACCCAGTACTTC
CDR3 protein: CATSDGGLQETQYF

clone size: once
D gene: -
J gene: TRBJ1-2
V gene: TRBV7-9
CDR3 DNA: TGTGCCAGCAGCTTACAAGGGTCTCGGGCCTATGGCTACACCTTC
CDR3 protein: CASSLQGSRAYGYTF